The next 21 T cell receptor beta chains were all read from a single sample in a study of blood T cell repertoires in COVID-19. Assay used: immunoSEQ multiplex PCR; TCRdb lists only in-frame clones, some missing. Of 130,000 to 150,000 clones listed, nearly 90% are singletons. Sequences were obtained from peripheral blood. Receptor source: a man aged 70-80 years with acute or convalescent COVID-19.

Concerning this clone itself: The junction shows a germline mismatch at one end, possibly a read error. CDR3 sequence (DNA): TGCAGCGTGGCCCCCCAGCCAGGGGGCGCCGAGGGATTC. Translation gives CSVAPQPGGAEGF. This chain uses TRBV29-1 with TRBJ1-2; the match to TRBD1 covers 8 bases. In germline, CDR1 is SQVTM, CDR2 ANQGSEA. The CDR3 extends over 13 amino acids.

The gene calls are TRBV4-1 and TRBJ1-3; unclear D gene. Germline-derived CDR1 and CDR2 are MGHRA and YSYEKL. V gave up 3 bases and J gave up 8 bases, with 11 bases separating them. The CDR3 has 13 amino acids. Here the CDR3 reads CASSHPRSYTIYF. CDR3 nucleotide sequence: TGCGCCAGCAGCCATCCCCGTTCCTACACCATATATTTT.

In DNA, the CDR3 is TGCGCCAGCAGCTTGGACAGGGTGGACTATGGCTACACCTTC. As protein: CASSLDRVDYGYTF. The gene calls are TRBV5-1 and TRBJ1-2, with D perhaps matching TRBD1 (6 bases). Germline CDR1 and CDR2: SGHRS and YFSETQ. V lost 0 bases, J lost 3 bases, and 9 bases lay in between. This CDR3 is 14 amino acids long.

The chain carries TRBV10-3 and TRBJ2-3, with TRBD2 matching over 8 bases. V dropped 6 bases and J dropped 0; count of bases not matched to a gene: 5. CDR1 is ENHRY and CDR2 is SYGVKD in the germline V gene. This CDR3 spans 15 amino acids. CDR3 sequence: CAISGRATSTDTQYF. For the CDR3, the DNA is TGTGCCATCAGCGGGAGGGCCACAAGCACAGATACGCAGTATTTT.

As DNA, the CDR3 is TGTGCCAGCAGCTCCGTGTACCAAGAGACCCAGTACTTC. Translation: CASSSVYQETQYF. This sequence joins TRBV5-8 and TRBJ2-5, with D unresolved. V shed 3 bases and J shed 0 bases, with 6 bases lying between them. From germline, CDR1 is SGHTS and CDR2 YDEGEE. The CDR3 is made up of 13 amino acids.

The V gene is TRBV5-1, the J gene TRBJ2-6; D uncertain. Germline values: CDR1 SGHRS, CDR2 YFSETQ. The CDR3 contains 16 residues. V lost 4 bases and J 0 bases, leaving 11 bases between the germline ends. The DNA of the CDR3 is TGCGCCAGCAGCAGGCGACAAAGCTCTGGGGCCAACGTCCTGACTTTC. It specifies CASSRRQSSGANVLTF. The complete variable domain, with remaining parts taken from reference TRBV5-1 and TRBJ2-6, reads KAGVTQTPRYLIKTRGQQVTLSCSPISGHRSVSWYQQTPGQGLQFLFEYFSETQRNKGNFPGRFSGRQFSNSRSEMNVSTLELGDSALYLCASSRRQSSGANVLTFGAGSRLTVL.

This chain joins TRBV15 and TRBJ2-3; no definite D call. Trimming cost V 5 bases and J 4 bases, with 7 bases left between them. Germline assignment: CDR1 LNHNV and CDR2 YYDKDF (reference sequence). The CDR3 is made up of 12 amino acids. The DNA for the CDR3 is TGTGCCACCAGCTCTCCGGCAGATACGCAGTATTTT. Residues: CATSSPADTQYF.

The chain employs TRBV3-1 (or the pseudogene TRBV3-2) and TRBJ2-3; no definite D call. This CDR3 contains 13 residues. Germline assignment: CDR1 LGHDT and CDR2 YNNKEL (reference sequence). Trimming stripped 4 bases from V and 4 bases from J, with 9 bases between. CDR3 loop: CASSRLFSDTQYF. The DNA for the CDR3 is TGTGCCAGCAGCCGTCTATTTTCAGATACGCAGTATTTT.

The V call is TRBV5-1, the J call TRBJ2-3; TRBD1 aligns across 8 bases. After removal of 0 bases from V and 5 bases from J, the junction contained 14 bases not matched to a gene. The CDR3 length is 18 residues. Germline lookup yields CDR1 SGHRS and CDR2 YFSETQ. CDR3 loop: CASSLAPIIDRGVDTQYF. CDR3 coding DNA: TGCGCCAGCAGCTTGGCGCCTATTATTGACAGGGGAGTAGATACGCAGTATTTT.

Written as DNA, the CDR3 is TGTGCCAGCAGCTTGACGTTCGGGGAAGAGACCCAGTACTTC. This encodes CASSLTFGEETQYF. V gene TRBV5-4 combines with J gene TRBJ2-5; D is possibly TRBD2 (5 bases). This CDR3 region has 14 residues. The V gene lost 1 base and the J gene lost 3 bases, with 10 bases spanning the gap. Germline CDR1 reads SGHNT; CDR2 reads YYREEE (reference sequence).

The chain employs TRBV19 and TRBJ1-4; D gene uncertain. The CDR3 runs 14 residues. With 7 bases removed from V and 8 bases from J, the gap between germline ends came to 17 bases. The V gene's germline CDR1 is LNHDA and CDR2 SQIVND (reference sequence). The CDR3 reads CASTPSIAGEKLFF. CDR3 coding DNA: TGTGCCAGTACCCCATCCATAGCGGGAGAAAAACTGTTTTTT. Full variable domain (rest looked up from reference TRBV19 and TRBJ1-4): DGGITQSPKYLFRKEGQNVTLSCEQNLNHDAMYWYRQDPGQGLRLIYYSQIVNDFQKGDIAEGYSVSREKKESFPLTVTSAQKNPTAFYLCASTPSIAGEKLFFGSGTQLSVL.

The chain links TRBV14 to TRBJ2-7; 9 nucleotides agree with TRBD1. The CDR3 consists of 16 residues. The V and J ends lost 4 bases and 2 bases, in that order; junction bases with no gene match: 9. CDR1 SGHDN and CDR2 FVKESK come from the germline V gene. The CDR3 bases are TGTGCCAGCAGCCGACTCGGACAGGGGCCTACCTACGAGCAGTACTTC. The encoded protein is CASSRLGQGPTYEQYF.

This chain's CDR3 is CASSELPGKGNEQFF. In DNA form, the CDR3 reads TGCGCCAGCAGTGAGTTGCCCGGGAAGGGCAATGAGCAGTTCTTC. The chain employs TRBV10-1 and TRBJ2-1; TRBD2 might be the D (5 bases). Trimming pared 1 base from V and 6 bases from J, leaving 13 bases between. Germline CDR1 is WNHNN and CDR2 is SYGVQD (reference sequence). This CDR3 spans 15 amino acids.

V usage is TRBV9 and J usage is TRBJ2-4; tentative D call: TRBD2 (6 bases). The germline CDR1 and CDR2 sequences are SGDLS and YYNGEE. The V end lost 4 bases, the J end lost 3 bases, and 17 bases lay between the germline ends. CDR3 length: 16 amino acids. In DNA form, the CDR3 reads TGTGCCAGCAGCCCCCTCGGAGGGAAGGGCAAAAACATTCAGTACTTC. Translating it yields CASSPLGGKGKNIQYF. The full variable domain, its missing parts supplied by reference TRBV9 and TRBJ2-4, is DSGVTQTPKHLITATGQRVTLRCSPRSGDLSVYWYQQSLDQGLQFLIQYYNGEERAKGNILERFSAQQFPDLHSELNLSSLELGDSALYFCASSPLGGKGKNIQYFGAGTRLSVL.

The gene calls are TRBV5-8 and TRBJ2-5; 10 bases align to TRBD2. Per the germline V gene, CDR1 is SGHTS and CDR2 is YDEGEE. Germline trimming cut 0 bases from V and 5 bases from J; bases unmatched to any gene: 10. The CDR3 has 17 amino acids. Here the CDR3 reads CASSLGLAGEVLETQYF. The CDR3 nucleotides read TGTGCCAGCAGCTTGGGTCTAGCGGGAGAGGTTTTGGAGACCCAGTACTTC. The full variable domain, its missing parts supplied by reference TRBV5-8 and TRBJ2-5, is EAGVTQSPTHLIKTRGQQATLRCSPISGHTSVYWYQQALGLGLQFLLWYDEGEERNRGNFPPRFSGRQFPNYSSELNVNALELEDSALYLCASSLGLAGEVLETQYFGPGTRLLVL.

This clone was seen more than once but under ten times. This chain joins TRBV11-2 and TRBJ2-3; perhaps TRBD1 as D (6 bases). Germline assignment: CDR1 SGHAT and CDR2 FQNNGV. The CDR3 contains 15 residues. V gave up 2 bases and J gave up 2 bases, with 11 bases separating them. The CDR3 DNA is TGTGCCAGCAGCTTATCGGACAGATTCACAGATACGCAGTATTTT. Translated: CASSLSDRFTDTQYF.

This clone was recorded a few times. Here the CDR3 DNA reads TGTGCCAGTAGTACCGGGACAGGGGGAAATTCACCCCTCCACTTT. Its translation is CASSTGTGGNSPLHF. The chain uses TRBV19 and TRBJ1-6; 11 bases agree with TRBD1. After removal of 4 bases from V and 7 bases from J, the junction contained 3 bases not matched to a gene. CDR3 length equals 15 residues. The germline V gene has CDR1 LNHDA and CDR2 SQIVND (reference sequence). The whole variable domain, filled in from reference TRBV19 and TRBJ1-6, reads DGGITQSPKYLFRKEGQNVTLSCEQNLNHDAMYWYRQDPGQGLRLIYYSQIVNDFQKGDIAEGYSVSREKKESFPLTVTSAQKNPTAFYLCASSTGTGGNSPLHFGNGTRLTVT.

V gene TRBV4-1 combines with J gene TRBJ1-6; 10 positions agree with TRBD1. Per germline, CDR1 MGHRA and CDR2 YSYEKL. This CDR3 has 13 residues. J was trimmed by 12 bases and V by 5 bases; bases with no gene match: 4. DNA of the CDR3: TGCGCCAGCAGCGGGACAGGGGCCCAACCCCTCCACTTT. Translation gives CASSGTGAQPLHF.

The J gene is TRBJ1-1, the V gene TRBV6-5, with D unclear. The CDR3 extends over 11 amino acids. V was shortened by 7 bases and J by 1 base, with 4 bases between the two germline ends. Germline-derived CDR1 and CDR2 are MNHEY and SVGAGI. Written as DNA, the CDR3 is TGTGCCAGCACCCAGAACACTGAAGCTTTCTTT. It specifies CASTQNTEAFF.

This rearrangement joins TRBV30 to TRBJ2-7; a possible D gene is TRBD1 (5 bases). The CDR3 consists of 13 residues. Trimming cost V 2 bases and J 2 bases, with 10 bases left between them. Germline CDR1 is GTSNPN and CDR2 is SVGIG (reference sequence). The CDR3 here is CAWSRQSPYEQYF. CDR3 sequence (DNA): TGTGCCTGGAGTAGACAGTCCCCCTACGAGCAGTACTTC.

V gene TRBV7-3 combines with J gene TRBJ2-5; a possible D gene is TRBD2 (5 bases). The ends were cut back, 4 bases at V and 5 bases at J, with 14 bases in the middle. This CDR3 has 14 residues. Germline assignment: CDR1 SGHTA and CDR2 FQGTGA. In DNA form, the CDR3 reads TGTGCCAGCAGCTCCGGTCTCGGCGGGGAGACCCAGTACTTC. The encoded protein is CASSSGLGGETQYF. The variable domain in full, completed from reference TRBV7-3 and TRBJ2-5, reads GAGVSQTPSNKVTEKGKYVELRCDPISGHTALYWYRQSLGQGPEFLIYFQGTGAADDSGLPNDRFFAVRPEGSVSTLKIQRTERGDSAVYLCASSSGLGGETQYFGPGTRLLVL.